This T cell receptor beta chain comes out of a study of T-cell reconstitution after alpha-beta-depleted transplantation in children. Study-level results: Most T-cell counts and diversity one year after the transplant came from T cells that were newly produced. The study reportedly traced alpha-beta T cells about two months after transplant to several hundred expanded graft clones.

This clonotype occurred many times. Its antigen remains unknown. Per germline, CDR1 SGHRS and CDR2 YFSETQ. The CDR3 length is 16 residues. J gave up 4 bases and V 1 base, and 5 bases lay outside the gene matches. It was with unique molecular identifiers that the TCRbeta library was prepared. Each CDR3 protein is one row after TCRdb ran MiXCR on the PCR reads. The sample has some 2,900 distinct CDR3 sequences; about 20% are singletons. The material was PBMCs, mostly from graft donor cells, obtained 60 days after TCRalphabeta/CD19-depleted stem cell transplant. The chain carries TRBV5-1 and TRBJ1-4, with 9 bases aligning to TRBD1. The sequence came from a female patient aged 5-17 years who had a stem cell transplant for acute lymphoblastic leukemia, so the T cells may come from the graft donor. The DNA of the CDR3 is TGCGCCAGCAGCTTGCGCCCGGGACAGGGTAATGAAAAACTGTTTTTT. Its translation: CASSLRPGQGNEKLFF.